A selection of T cell receptor beta chains follows, all from one sample in a study of T cell responses to AZD1222 COVID-19 vaccine. Repertoires were generated with immunoSEQ multiplex PCR, while TCRdb's copy carries only in-frame clones and drops some. The sample carries some 200,000 clones, more than 90% recorded once. The input for sequencing was peripheral blood, taken 28 days after the second dose of the MenACWY control vaccine. The receptors were gathered from an adult who received the MenACWY meningococcal vaccine as a control. Both conserved end residues are part of each CDR3. Each record gives: clone size, D gene, V gene, J gene, CDR3 protein, CDR3 DNA. A D gene is named only where the DNA matches it firmly. The size field is filled for only some rows; it gives once, few, many or a size class.

clone size: once
D gene: TRBD1
V gene: TRBV30
J gene: TRBJ2-5
CDR3 protein: CAGDRGGETQYF
CDR3 DNA: TGTGCCGGGGACAGGGGAGGAGAGACCCAGTACTTC

clone size: -
D gene: TRBD1
V gene: TRBV19
J gene: TRBJ1-5
CDR3 protein: CASSRQGLNQPQHF
CDR3 DNA: TGTGCCAGTAGTCGACAGGGACTCAATCAGCCCCAGCATTTT

clone size: -
D gene: TRBD1
V gene: TRBV18
J gene: TRBJ1-5
CDR3 protein: CASSPPPFGQGALQPQHF
CDR3 DNA: TGTGCCAGCTCTCCCCCGCCTTTTGGACAGGGGGCACTTCAGCCCCAGCATTTT

clone size: -
D gene: TRBD1
V gene: TRBV11-2
J gene: TRBJ2-3
CDR3 protein: CASSSNPGQGTDTQYF
CDR3 DNA: TGTGCCAGCAGCTCTAATCCGGGACAGGGGACAGATACGCAGTATTTT

clone size: -
D gene: TRBD2
V gene: TRBV7-2
J gene: TRBJ2-7
CDR3 protein: CASSFLAGDSYEQYF
CDR3 DNA: TGTGCCAGCAGCTTCTTAGCGGGAGATAGCTACGAGCAGTACTTC

clone size: -
D gene: -
V gene: TRBV4-3
J gene: TRBJ1-3
CDR3 protein: CASSQGSAGPGNTIYF
CDR3 DNA: TGCGCCAGCAGCCAAGGTTCGGCAGGGCCTGGAAACACCATATATTTT

clone size: -
D gene: -
V gene: TRBV28
J gene: TRBJ2-1
CDR3 protein: CASSPGLPGYNEQFF
CDR3 DNA: TGTGCCAGCAGTCCGGGCCTACCGGGGTACAATGAGCAGTTCTTC

clone size: -
D gene: -
V gene: TRBV29-1
J gene: TRBJ1-4
CDR3 protein: CSGGGGINEKLFF
CDR3 DNA: TGCAGCGGTGGTGGGGGCATTAATGAAAAACTGTTTTTT

clone size: -
D gene: -
V gene: TRBV12-3/TRBV12-4
J gene: TRBJ1-5
CDR3 protein: CASSDSNQPQHF
CDR3 DNA: TGTGCCAGCAGTGATAGCAATCAGCCCCAGCATTTT

clone size: -
D gene: -
V gene: TRBV28
J gene: TRBJ1-5
CDR3 protein: CASSLPTGLGQPQHF
CDR3 DNA: TGTGCCAGCAGTTTACCTACAGGGTTGGGTCAGCCCCAGCATTTT